Sequencing of this T cell receptor beta chain was carried out in a study of identical twins. The CDR3 runs to 14 residues. The germline CDR1 and CDR2 sequences are SQVTM and ANQGSEA. With regard to this clonotype: At one end, the junction sequence differs from germline, possibly due to a read error.

TCRdb ran MiXCR on the 5' RACE reads and lists one entry per CDR3 protein. The sample carries 1.5 million to 2 million distinct CDR3 sequences, about 30% recorded once. The sample was cord blood. This chain uses TRBV29-1 with TRBJ2-7; D is perhaps TRBD2 (5 bases). The sequence was obtained from a newborn girl in good health. The CDR3 DNA sequence: TGCAGCGTGGAAGACTATTCCGAGCCCTACGAGCAGTACTTC. Translated: CSVEDYSEPYEQYF.